One and the same sample provided the 28 T cell receptor beta chains below, sequenced in a study of CD8 T cells in ankylosing spondylitis. General study points: A motif of seven or eight highly homologous TCR beta variants was seen as apparently characteristic of ankylosing spondylitis blood.

What these receptors recognize is not known. TCRdb re-analysed the 5' RACE reads in MiXCR, keeping a single row per CDR3 protein. The table records about 800,000 distinct CDR3 sequences, over 9.5% of them present only once. The sequenced material came from blood, either unsorted or a sorted T cell fraction (not recorded which). The receptors originated from a male donor with ankylosing spondylitis.

In this sample, this clonotype turned up a few times. The chain joins TRBV12-3 or TRBV12-4 to TRBJ2-3, with 7 bases lining up with TRBD1. The length of the CDR3 is 13 residues. J was trimmed by 10 bases and V by 3 bases; bases with no gene match: 7. The CDR3 protein is CASSLNRDRAQYF. DNA of the CDR3: TGTGCCAGCAGTTTGAACCGGGACAGAGCGCAGTATTTT.

In this sample, this clonotype turned up a few times. This chain links TRBV6-1 with TRBJ1-1, with D possibly TRBD1 on 5 matching bases. The germline V and J ends were trimmed by 6 bases and 6 bases, with 17 bases remaining between them. The CDR3 length is 14 residues. Germline V gene data show CDR1 as MNHNS and CDR2 as SASEGT. CDR3 in amino acids: CASSIITGAAEAFF. The DNA for the CDR3 is TGTGCCAGCAGCATTATAACAGGCGCGGCTGAAGCTTTCTTT.

This clonotype has ten or more counts. This chain links TRBV20-1 with TRBJ2-3; D unclear. With 3 bases removed from V and 2 bases from J, the gap between germline ends came to 12 bases. The CDR3 has 14 residues. CDR1 is DFQATT, CDR2 SNEGSKA, per germline (reference sequence). CDR3 protein: CSASPPGTTDTQYF. CDR3 nucleotides: TGCAGTGCTAGCCCCCCGGGTACCACAGATACGCAGTATTTT.

CDR3 amino acids: CASSLRSVSSGNTIYF. DNA of the CDR3: TGTGCCAGCAGTTTAAGGAGCGTAAGCTCTGGAAACACCATATATTTT. This chain connects TRBV12-3 or TRBV12-4 to TRBJ1-3; no clear D. V gave up 2 bases and J gave up 0 bases, with 11 bases separating them. The CDR3 totals 16 residues.

The chain recombines TRBV12-3 or TRBV12-4 with TRBJ1-2; TRBD1 matches 9 bases. The CDR3 runs to 14 residues. The trim removed 6 bases at V and 1 base at J, leaving 3 bases unmatched. This chain's CDR3 is CASSNRGLNYGYTF. The CDR3, as DNA: TGTGCCAGCAGCAACAGGGGGCTTAACTATGGCTACACCTTC.

This clonotype has a count of ten or more. The rearrangement links TRBV20-1 to TRBJ1-6, with D tentatively TRBD1 (6 bases). Looked up from germline, CDR1 is DFQATT and CDR2 is SNEGSKA (reference sequence). V lost 3 bases and J lost 8, with 8 bases in between. The CDR3 runs 12 residues. The CDR3 loop is CSASHRDSPLHF. The CDR3, as DNA: TGCAGTGCTAGTCACAGGGATTCACCCCTCCACTTT.

The V gene is TRBV12-3 or TRBV12-4, the J gene TRBJ1-6, with TRBD1 matching over 8 bases. This CDR3 has 15 residues. The ends lost 6 bases at V and 7 bases at J; junction bases unmatched: 8. CDR3 in DNA: TGTGCCAGCAGATCCGGGACAGGTAGAAATTCACCCCTCCACTTT. Amino acid sequence: CASRSGTGRNSPLHF.

This clonotype showed up just a few times. The chain employs TRBV5-1 and TRBJ2-1; D gene uncertain. With 2 bases removed from V and 1 base from J, the gap between germline ends came to 10 bases. The CDR3 has 15 amino acids. CDR1 SGHRS and CDR2 YFSETQ come from the germline V gene. In nucleotides, the CDR3 is TGCGCCAGCAGCTTCCAGACTGGATCCTACAATGAGCAGTTCTTC. Its translation is CASSFQTGSYNEQFF.

This clonotype turned up a few times. The gene calls are TRBV6-1 and TRBJ2-1; TRBD2 matches at 10 bases. This CDR3 has 19 amino acids. CDR1 is MNHNS and CDR2 is SASEGT in the germline V gene. Germline trimming cut 5 bases from V and 0 bases from J; bases unmatched to any gene: 13. The CDR3 coding sequence is TGTGCCAGCAGTCGCAGCGGGGGGGCTTTGGGGCACTCCTACAATGAGCAGTTCTTC. Its translation: CASSRSGGALGHSYNEQFF.

CDR3: CASSLWREVNEQFF. The CDR3 region has the DNA TGTGCCAGCAGTTTGTGGCGGGAGGTCAATGAGCAGTTCTTC. V is TRBV12-3 or TRBV12-4 and J is TRBJ2-1; TRBD2 matches 8 bases. V lost 3 bases and J lost 6; bases outside the gene matches: 4. The CDR3 covers 14 residues.

The rearrangement uses TRBV20-1 and TRBJ1-2; D might be TRBD1 (5 bases). The germline CDR1 and CDR2 sequences are DFQATT and SNEGSKA (reference sequence). V lost 6 bases and J 8 bases, leaving 25 bases between the germline ends. This CDR3 comprises 15 residues. The CDR3 sequence is CSAIEGPGRTGGYTF. In DNA form, the CDR3 reads TGCAGTGCCATTGAGGGGCCAGGGAGGACGGGGGGCTACACCTTC.

This clonotype was counted many times. The chain is built from TRBV7-2 and TRBJ2-7; 9 bases match TRBD1. After removal of 5 bases from V and 6 bases from J, the junction contained 8 bases not matched to a gene. There are 14 residues in the CDR3. Germline CDR1 and CDR2: SGHTA and FQGNSA. CDR3 sequence: CASSLRDRAIEQYF. The CDR3 bases are TGTGCCAGCAGCCTCCGGGACAGGGCGATCGAGCAGTACTTC. The complete variable domain, with remaining parts taken from reference TRBV7-2 and TRBJ2-7, reads GAGVSQSPSNKVTEKGKDVELRCDPISGHTALYWYRQSLGQGLEFLIYFQGNSAPDKSGLPSDRFSAERTGGSVSTLTIQRTQQEDSAVYLCASSLRDRAIEQYFGPGTRLTVT.

This sequence joins TRBV27 and TRBJ2-1; TRBD2 agrees at 10 bases. V shed 1 base and J 8 bases; nucleotides not matched to a gene: 14. The CDR3 covers 18 residues. CDR1 and CDR2 (germline): MNHEY, SMNVEV (reference sequence). The CDR3 spells CASSLFALSSGRGYEQFF. CDR3 bases: TGTGCCAGCAGTTTATTTGCCCTGTCCAGCGGGAGGGGCTATGAGCAGTTCTTC.

About this clonotype itself: A much larger clone lies a single base off, so this may be a read error. The CDR3 DNA reads TGTGCCAGCGAGGACACCTTCAGTTCCTACGAGCAGTACTTC. Translating gives CASEDTFSSYEQYF. This chain uses TRBV6-1 with TRBJ2-7, with a tentative D call TRBD1 (5 bases). The CDR3 has 14 residues. Germline V gene sequence: CDR1 MNHNS, CDR2 SASEGT. V lost 8 bases and J lost 1, with 15 bases in between.

The chain joins TRBV7-2 to TRBJ2-1; 12 bases fit TRBD2. This CDR3 contains 16 residues. CDR1 is SGHTA and CDR2 is FQGNSA in the germline V gene. V was clipped by 6 bases and J by 4 bases; unmatched bases: 7. CDR3: CASSSRLAGGYNEQFF. CDR3 coding DNA: TGTGCCAGCAGTTCTAGGCTAGCGGGAGGGTACAATGAGCAGTTCTTC.

This clonotype was found a few times. The genes are TRBV7-9 and TRBJ2-5; D assignment may be TRBD1 or TRBD2 (5 bases each). This CDR3 region has 14 residues. Germline-derived CDR1 and CDR2 are SEHNR and FQNEAQ (reference sequence). V was cut by 5 bases and J by 0 bases, with 10 bases left in between. The CDR3 DNA reads as TGTGCCAGCAGCCCCTGGGGGTACCAAGAGACCCAGTACTTC. Its translation is CASSPWGYQETQYF.

This clonotype was seen repeatedly, ten times or more. The CDR3 DNA reads TGTGCCAGCAGTTACTCGAAAGGAAAGCGGGGTTCCTACAATGAGCAGTTCTTC. This sequence encodes CASSYSKGKRGSYNEQFF. The chain combines TRBV6-2 or TRBV6-3 with TRBJ2-1, with TRBD2 identical over 7 bases. With 0 bases clipped from V and 1 base from J, the junction kept 9 bases outside the gene matches. There are 18 residues in the CDR3. The V gene's germline CDR1 is MNHEY and CDR2 SVGEGT.

The V and J genes are TRBV4-2 and TRBJ1-2; 9 bases are a match to TRBD1. The CDR3 is 13 residues long. V lost 7 bases and J lost 3; bases outside the gene matches: 3. Per the germline V gene, CDR1 is LGHNA and CDR2 is YNFKEQ. CDR3 nucleotide sequence: TGTGCCAGCACGGGACAGGGTGACTATGGCTACACCTTC. This codes for CASTGQGDYGYTF.

This clonotype has only a few counts. This chain connects TRBV2 to TRBJ1-3, with a possible D match to TRBD1 (5 bases). This CDR3 is 15 amino acids long. Germline assignment: CDR1 SNHLY and CDR2 FYNNEI. With 8 bases removed from V and 1 base from J, the gap between germline ends came to 15 bases. DNA for the CDR3: TGTGCCAGCGGGGACTATAGACAATCTGGAAACACCATATATTTT. As protein: CASGDYRQSGNTIYF.

This clonotype was counted only a few times. The chain couples TRBV7-2 to TRBJ2-1; 7 bases line up with TRBD2. V dropped 3 bases and J dropped 3; count of bases not matched to a gene: 2. Germline values: CDR1 SGHTA, CDR2 FQGNSA. The CDR3 length is 14 residues. The CDR3 reads CASSFSSGYNEQFF. In DNA form, the CDR3 reads TGTGCCAGCAGCTTTTCTAGCGGCTACAATGAGCAGTTCTTC.

In this sample, this clonotype turned up many times. This sequence joins TRBV10-3 and TRBJ2-2; D remains unclear. The CDR3 runs 13 residues. Trimming pared 11 bases from V and 4 bases from J, leaving 14 bases between. Germline V gene lookup returns CDR1 ENHRY and CDR2 SYGVKD. CDR3 nucleotides: TGTGCCGCACAAGGTGGTATCACCGGGGAGCTGTTTTTT. Translation: CAAQGGITGELFF.

V is TRBV10-2 and J is TRBJ2-1, with D hard to call. Between the trimmed V and J ends, which lost 5 bases and 8 bases, there was a span of 10 bases. The germline V gene has CDR1 WSHSY and CDR2 SAAADI. This CDR3 has 12 residues. CDR3 bases: TGCGCCAGCAGTCCCCAGACCTATGAGCAGTTCTTC. The encoded protein is CASSPQTYEQFF.

This clonotype occurred many times. The chain links TRBV29-1 to TRBJ1-1, with 7 nucleotides matching TRBD1. CDR1 and CDR2 from the germline V gene are SQVTM and ANQGSEA. V lost 7 bases and J lost 4; bases outside the gene matches: 9. The CDR3 runs 13 residues. CDR3 amino acids: CSAATGLGTEAFF. In DNA form, the CDR3 reads TGCAGCGCCGCGACAGGGCTGGGCACTGAAGCTTTCTTT.

In its sample, this clonotype was seen a few times. The chain is built from TRBV11-2 and TRBJ2-1, with 10 bases that match TRBD2. CDR1 and CDR2 (germline): SGHAT, FQNNGV. The CDR3 contains 18 residues. Germline trimming cut 2 bases from V and 8 bases from J; bases unmatched to any gene: 15. The CDR3 DNA is TGTGCCAGCAGCTTAATGGCTAGTACTAGCGGGATTCGGTATGAGCAGTTCTTC. Its translation: CASSLMASTSGIRYEQFF.

The rearrangement uses TRBV20-1 and TRBJ1-1, with 7 bases identical to TRBD1. Germline CDR1 is DFQATT and CDR2 is SNEGSKA (reference sequence). V trimming: 6 bases; J trimming: 7 bases; junction bases outside the gene matches: 5. The CDR3 spans 11 residues. In DNA form, the CDR3 reads TGCAGTGCCCAGGGGGTCGTTGAAGCTTTCTTT. This gives the protein CSAQGVVEAFF.

This clonotype was counted only a few times. The chain combines TRBV24-1 with TRBJ1-4; TRBD1 aligns across 8 bases. CDR3 length: 15 amino acids. Unmatched junction bases numbered 4, after V lost 1 base and J lost 7 bases. The V gene's germline CDR1 is KGHDR and CDR2 SFDVKD. The DNA for the CDR3 is TGTGCCACCAGTGATTTCGGGACAGGCGGTGAAAAACTGTTTTTT. Its protein is CATSDFGTGGEKLFF.

This clonotype is a singleton in its sample. The J gene is TRBJ1-1, the V gene TRBV2, with 7 nucleotides matching TRBD1. J gave up 0 bases and V 9 bases, and 1 base lay outside the gene matches. The CDR3 loop spans 12 amino acids. Germline-derived CDR1 and CDR2 are SNHLY and FYNNEI. The CDR3 reads CARGTVNTEAFF. The CDR3 DNA reads TGTGCCAGGGGGACAGTGAACACTGAAGCTTTCTTT. The whole variable domain, filled in from reference TRBV2 and TRBJ1-1, reads EPEVTQTPSHQVTQMGQEVILRCVPISNHLYFYWYRQILGQKVEFLVSFYNNEISEKSEIFDDQFSVERPDGSNFTLKIRSTKLEDSAMYFCARGTVNTEAFFGQGTRLTVV.

The table lists this clonotype with a few counts. The rearrangement joins TRBV5-1 to TRBJ1-1; possible D gene TRBD1, 6 bases. The germline CDR1 and CDR2 sequences are SGHRS and YFSETQ. This CDR3 has 15 residues. Trimming took off 4 bases at V and 0 bases at J, with 13 bases between the two ends. Written as DNA, the CDR3 is TGCGCCAGCAGCCCAGGGGTGGCCATGAACACTGAAGCTTTCTTT. Protein: CASSPGVAMNTEAFF.